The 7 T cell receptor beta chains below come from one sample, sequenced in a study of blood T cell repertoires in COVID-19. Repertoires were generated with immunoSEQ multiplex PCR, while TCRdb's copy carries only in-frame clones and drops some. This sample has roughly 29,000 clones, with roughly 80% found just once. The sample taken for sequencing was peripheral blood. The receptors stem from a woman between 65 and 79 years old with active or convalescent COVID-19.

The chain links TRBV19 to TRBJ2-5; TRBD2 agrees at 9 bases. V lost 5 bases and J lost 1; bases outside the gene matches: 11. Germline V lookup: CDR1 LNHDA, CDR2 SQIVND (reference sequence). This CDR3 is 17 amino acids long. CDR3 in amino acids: CASSPGFGGRVQETQYF. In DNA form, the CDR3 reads TGTGCCAGTAGTCCCGGATTCGGCGGGAGGGTCCAAGAGACCCAGTACTTC.

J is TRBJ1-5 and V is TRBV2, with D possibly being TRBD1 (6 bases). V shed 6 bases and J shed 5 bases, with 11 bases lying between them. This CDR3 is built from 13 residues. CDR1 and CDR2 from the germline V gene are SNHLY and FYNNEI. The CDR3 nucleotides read TGTGCCAGCAGCGCGAACAGGGATCAGCCCCAGCATTTT. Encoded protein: CASSANRDQPQHF.

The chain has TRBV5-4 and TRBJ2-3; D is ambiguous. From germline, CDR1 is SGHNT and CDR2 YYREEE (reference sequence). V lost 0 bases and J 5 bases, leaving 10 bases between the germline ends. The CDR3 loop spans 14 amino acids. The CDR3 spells CASSLEPSGDTQYF. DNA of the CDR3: TGTGCCAGCAGCTTGGAGCCCTCCGGAGATACGCAGTATTTT.

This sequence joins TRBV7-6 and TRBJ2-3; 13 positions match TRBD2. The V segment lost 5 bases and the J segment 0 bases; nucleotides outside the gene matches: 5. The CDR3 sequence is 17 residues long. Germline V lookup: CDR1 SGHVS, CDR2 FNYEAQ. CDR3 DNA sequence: TGTGCCAGCAGCCAGGGGACTAGCGGGGCTAGCACAGATACGCAGTATTTT. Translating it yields CASSQGTSGASTDTQYF.

The CDR3 sequence: CASSVRTETGELFF. The DNA of the CDR3 is TGTGCCAGTAGTGTGAGGACTGAAACCGGGGAGCTGTTTTTT. The V call is TRBV19, the J call TRBJ2-2; D perhaps matches TRBD2 (5 bases). V lost 5 bases and J lost 5, with 12 bases in between. The CDR3 totals 14 residues. Germline assignment: CDR1 LNHDA and CDR2 SQIVND (reference sequence).

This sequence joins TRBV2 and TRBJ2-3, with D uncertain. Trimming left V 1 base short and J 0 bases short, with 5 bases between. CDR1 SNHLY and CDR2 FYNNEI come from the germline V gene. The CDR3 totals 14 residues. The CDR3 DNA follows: TGTGCCAGCAGTGAAGGGCTGAGCACAGATACGCAGTATTTT. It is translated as CASSEGLSTDTQYF.

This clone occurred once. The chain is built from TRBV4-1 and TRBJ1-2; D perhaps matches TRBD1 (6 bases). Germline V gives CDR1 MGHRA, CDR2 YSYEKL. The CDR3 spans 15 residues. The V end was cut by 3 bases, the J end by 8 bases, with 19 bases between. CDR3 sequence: CASSHLGQIFMGYTF. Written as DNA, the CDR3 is TGCGCCAGCAGCCACCTCGGACAGATTTTTATGGGCTACACCTTC.